This T cell receptor (beta chain) was found in a study of blood T cell repertoires in COVID-19. Study-level background: The United States, Italy and Spain were the sources of the acute and convalescent COVID-19 samples. T cells, B-cell-depleted T cells, or PBMCs supplied cDNA or gDNA.

The authors' processing: Nucleated cell number was recorded as an estimate derived from reference gene primer amplification. Here immunoSEQ multiplex PCR was the method, and the copy in TCRdb shows in-frame clones only, minus some. V, J and clone size were drawn from that table, and D and trimming were deduced from the DNA. The data hold 250,000 to 350,000 clones, with roughly 90% observed a single time. The germline V gene has CDR1 KGHSH and CDR2 LQKENI. The CDR3 extends over 13 amino acids. V trimming: 6 bases; J trimming: 6 bases; junction bases outside the gene matches: 4. This sequence was found in a woman in her twenties or thirties with active or convalescent COVID-19. Sequencing was carried out using peripheral blood. The V gene is TRBV18, the J gene TRBJ2-1; 8 bases align to TRBD1. CDR3 in amino acids: CASSTGTGNEQFF. CDR3 in DNA: TGTGCCAGCTCGACCGGGACAGGCAATGAGCAGTTCTTC.